This T cell receptor (beta chain) was recorded in a study of PD-1 blockade in classical Hodgkin lymphoma. The data were produced by immunoSEQ multiplex PCR, yet TCRdb's version contains in-frame clones alone and is incomplete. The profile shows about 46,000 clones, approximately 73% of them singletons. Brentuximab vedotin exposure varied among the patients, all of whom had relapsed after autologous stem cell transplantation. Details on this clone: Its antigen remains unknown.

Study findings and constraints: TCR diversity at baseline was reported to be reduced in newly diagnosed patients relative to healthy donors. CD4+ TCR diversity rose significantly by C4D1, and CD8+ TCR diversity did not. Still unresolved is the cause of the repertoire differences, which may be disease activity or prior therapy. Complete responders had baseline diversity similar to newly diagnosed patients.

The germline V gene has CDR1 MNHEY and CDR2 SVGAGI. The CDR3 is 15 residues long. V gave up 0 bases and J gave up 2 bases; unmatched junction bases: 0. This TCR derives from a human donor with classical Hodgkin lymphoma. V usage is TRBV6-5 and J usage is TRBJ2-7; 11 bases agree with TRBD2. Specimen: peripheral blood mononuclear cells (PBMCs), collected at baseline. This CDR3 is CASSYSGLAAYEQYF. CDR3 in DNA: TGTGCCAGCAGTTACTCGGGACTAGCGGCCTACGAGCAGTACTTC.